Presented here are 24 T cell receptor beta chains from one specimen sequenced in a study of OX40 agonist ivuxolimab in advanced cancers. Only in-frame clones appear in the TCRdb table, and some are missing; sequencing was by immunoSEQ multiplex PCR. The table includes about 100,000 clones, 89% detected once. The source material was CD4+ or CD8+ T cells sorted from blood, sampled in a trial of the OX40 agonist ivuxolimab. The receptors originated from an adult with an advanced solid tumor such as melanoma, head and neck, liver or kidney cancer.

The J gene is TRBJ2-6, the V gene TRBV9; 9 bases align to TRBD2. This CDR3 is 17 amino acids long. V was clipped by 3 bases and J by 6 bases; unmatched bases: 10. From germline, CDR1 is SGDLS and CDR2 YYNGEE. CDR3 in DNA: TGTGCCAGCAGCGACCTGGCGGGGGGGCGGTCGGCCAACGTCCTGACTTTC. Translating gives CASSDLAGGRSANVLTF.

This clone was seen a few times. The chain's CDR3 is CASSQVGNQPQHF. Here the CDR3 DNA reads TGTGCCAGCAGTCAGGTGGGGAATCAGCCCCAGCATTTT. This chain joins TRBV6-1 and TRBJ1-5; D call uncertain. The CDR3 has 13 amino acids. Between the trimmed V and J ends, which lost 5 bases and 4 bases, there was a span of 9 bases. Germline CDR1 and CDR2: MNHNS and SASEGT.

The chain joins TRBV7-6 to TRBJ2-1; the match to TRBD1 covers 10 bases. This CDR3 contains 19 residues. Germline lookup yields CDR1 SGHVS and CDR2 FNYEAQ. With V trimmed by 0 bases and J by 8 bases, 16 bases remained unmatched. The CDR3 spells CASSLAQITGQGSLHEQFF. CDR3 in DNA: TGTGCCAGCAGCTTAGCGCAAATCACGGGACAGGGGTCCCTTCATGAGCAGTTCTTC.

CDR3 bases: TGTGCCAGCAGCCAAGATGCTGAACAGGGGGGGAACACCGGGGAGCTGTTTTTT. As protein: CASSQDAEQGGNTGELFF. The V gene is TRBV4-2, the J gene TRBJ2-2, with TRBD1 matching 8 bases. V was clipped by 0 bases and J by 1 base; unmatched bases: 7. This CDR3 has 18 amino acids. Germline assignment: CDR1 LGHNA and CDR2 YNFKEQ.

V usage is TRBV5-6 and J usage is TRBJ2-7; TRBD2 agrees at 9 bases. J lost 5 bases, V lost 1 base, and 7 bases had no gene match. The germline V gene has CDR1 SGHDT and CDR2 YYEEEE. The CDR3 is 15 amino acids. The CDR3 DNA sequence: TGTGCCAGCAGCTTGACGGCTAGCGGGACCAACGAGCAGTACTTC. It specifies CASSLTASGTNEQYF.

This chain links TRBV5-1 with TRBJ2-3, with D tentatively TRBD1 (6 bases). CDR1 and CDR2 (germline): SGHRS, YFSETQ. This CDR3 is 16 amino acids long. V gave up 1 base and J gave up 0 bases, with 12 bases separating them. Written as DNA, the CDR3 is TGCGCCAGCAGCTTGTGGGACACTCCTAGCACAGATACGCAGTATTTT. Translation: CASSLWDTPSTDTQYF.

V is TRBV2 and J is TRBJ2-7; weak D call: TRBD1 (8 bases). The CDR3 covers 16 residues. Germline CDR1 and CDR2: SNHLY and FYNNEI. The ends were cut back, 8 bases at V and 5 bases at J, with 25 bases in the middle. The CDR3 spells CASRGARSRQGHEQYF. Written as DNA, the CDR3 is TGTGCCAGCCGGGGGGCGAGGTCCCGACAGGGGCACGAGCAGTACTTC.

This chain joins TRBV30 and TRBJ1-4; D is ambiguous. Trimming left V 2 bases short and J 5 bases short, with 12 bases between. CDR3 size: 14 residues. Germline V gives CDR1 GTSNPN, CDR2 SVGIG (reference sequence). CDR3 region: CAWSLEILNEKLFF. CDR3 nucleotide sequence: TGTGCCTGGAGTCTAGAGATACTAAATGAAAAACTGTTTTTT.

This clone was recorded once. The chain employs TRBV7-6 and TRBJ2-5; 8 nucleotides agree with TRBD1. J gave up 4 bases and V 4 bases, and 8 bases lay outside the gene matches. Per germline, CDR1 SGHVS and CDR2 FNYEAQ. CDR3 length equals 15 residues. CDR3 sequence (DNA): TGTGCCAGCAGCTCTACCGCGACAGGGGTAGAGACCCAGTACTTC. The encoded protein is CASSSTATGVETQYF.

CDR3 DNA sequence: TGTGCCTGGAGTGTAGGCATTAATTCACCCCTCCACTTT. Residues: CAWSVGINSPLHF. V gene TRBV30 combines with J gene TRBJ1-6; D unresolved. CDR1 GTSNPN and CDR2 SVGIG come from the germline V gene (reference sequence). The V end was cut by 0 bases, the J end by 6 bases, with 6 bases between. There are 13 residues in the CDR3.

This sequence joins TRBV6-1 and TRBJ2-7; D gene ambiguous. This CDR3 has 11 residues. Trimming took off 4 bases at V and 3 bases at J, with 4 bases between the two ends. CDR1 MNHNS and CDR2 SASEGT come from the germline V gene. The DNA of the CDR3 is TGTGCCAGCAGTGGTTTCTACGAGCAGTACTTC. Translating it yields CASSGFYEQYF.

The chain recombines TRBV5-1 with TRBJ1-2, with 7 bases fitting TRBD1. Germline CDR1 and CDR2: SGHRS and YFSETQ. The CDR3 spans 13 residues. V gave up 5 bases and J gave up 7 bases; unmatched junction bases: 8. CDR3 coding DNA: TGCGCCAGCAGAGAAAGGGGACAGACTGGCTACACCTTC. It specifies CASRERGQTGYTF.

V usage is TRBV19 and J usage is TRBJ2-3, with D perhaps matching TRBD2 (5 bases). V was shortened by 3 bases and J by 2 bases, with 12 bases between the two germline ends. This CDR3 comprises 15 residues. Germline loops: CDR1 LNHDA, CDR2 SQIVND (reference sequence). The CDR3 DNA follows: TGTGCCAGTAGTATTGAGGGAGCTTCCACAGATACGCAGTATTTT. Its protein product is CASSIEGASTDTQYF.

The chain couples TRBV5-1 to TRBJ2-1; D may match TRBD1 or TRBD2 (5 bases each). Germline V gene lookup returns CDR1 SGHRS and CDR2 YFSETQ. Trimming stripped 4 bases from V and 9 bases from J, with 14 bases between. The CDR3 covers 13 residues. CDR3 amino acids: CASSAGTLREQFF. The CDR3 DNA is TGCGCCAGCAGCGCCGGGACCCTTCGTGAGCAGTTCTTC.

J is TRBJ1-1 and V is TRBV6-1, with TRBD1 matching over 10 bases. This CDR3 is 16 amino acids long. In germline, CDR1 is MNHNS, CDR2 SASEGT. The trim removed 5 bases at V and 3 bases at J, leaving 9 bases unmatched. The CDR3 DNA is TGTGCCAGCAGTCAAGGGACAGGGGTGGCCGACACTGAAGCTTTCTTT. It specifies CASSQGTGVADTEAFF.

The rearrangement joins TRBV6-1 to TRBJ1-2; perhaps TRBD1 as D (5 bases). Trimming took 4 bases from V and 5 from J, leaving 11 bases between them. This CDR3 region has 13 residues. The germline V gene has CDR1 MNHNS and CDR2 SASEGT. The CDR3 loop is CASSAGQFYGYTF. Here the CDR3 DNA reads TGTGCCAGCAGTGCGGGGCAGTTTTATGGCTACACCTTC.

The chain has TRBV10-3 and TRBJ2-6, with a possible D match to TRBD1 (6 bases). V gave up 11 bases and J gave up 1 base, with 18 bases separating them. Germline-derived CDR1 and CDR2 are ENHRY and SYGVKD. This CDR3 has 16 amino acids. The CDR3 region has the DNA TGTGCCTCTACACAGGGATCGCGGTCTGGGGCCAACGTCCTGACTTTC. Translation gives CASTQGSRSGANVLTF.

This clone has only one observation. The chain couples TRBV7-2 to TRBJ2-1, with TRBD2 matching 7 bases. Germline-derived CDR1 and CDR2 are SGHTA and FQGNSA. This CDR3 region has 15 residues. The junction had 11 bases not matched to a gene; V was cut back by 5 bases and J by 7 bases. The CDR3 DNA is TGTGCCAGCAGCGCCAGCGGGGAGAGTGGTAATGAGCAGTTCTTC. Its protein product is CASSASGESGNEQFF.

This rearrangement joins TRBV6-6 to TRBJ1-2; D might be TRBD1 (6 bases). V lost 6 bases and J 10 bases, leaving 18 bases between the germline ends. CDR3 length equals 13 residues. The V gene's germline CDR1 is MNHNY and CDR2 SVGAGI (reference sequence). The chain's CDR3 is CASSEQGSVVYTF. Here the CDR3 DNA reads TGTGCCAGCAGCGAACAGGGAAGTGTCGTCTACACCTTC.

This chain links TRBV4-1 with TRBJ2-6; D unresolved. Trimming took off 4 bases at V and 0 bases at J, with 10 bases between the two ends. This CDR3 is 16 amino acids long. Germline CDR1 is MGHRA and CDR2 is YSYEKL. CDR3 nucleotide sequence: TGCGCCAGCAGCCTCCGACATCTCTCTGGGGCCAACGTCCTGACTTTC. This gives the protein CASSLRHLSGANVLTF.

The V gene is TRBV27, the J gene TRBJ2-5, with 9 bases identical to TRBD1. V dropped 2 bases and J dropped 1; count of bases not matched to a gene: 2. CDR1 and CDR2 from the germline V gene are MNHEY and SMNVEV (reference sequence). The CDR3 extends over 15 amino acids. The CDR3: CASSLRDRAQETQYF. The CDR3 bases are TGTGCCAGCAGTTTAAGGGACAGGGCCCAAGAGACCCAGTACTTC.

This chain uses TRBV27 with TRBJ2-3; D gene ambiguous. V dropped 2 bases and J dropped 1 base, with 4 bases sitting between them. The CDR3 runs to 13 residues. CDR1 is MNHEY and CDR2 is SMNVEV in the germline V gene (reference sequence). Here the CDR3 reads CASSLRGTDTQYF. The CDR3 DNA follows: TGTGCCAGCAGTTTACGGGGCACAGATACGCAGTATTTT.

This chain connects TRBV28 to TRBJ1-1; D might be TRBD1 (6 bases). Germline values: CDR1 MDHEN, CDR2 SYDVKM. CDR3 length: 15 residues. The V end lost 7 bases, the J end lost 5 bases, and 20 bases lay between the germline ends. The CDR3 DNA reads TGTGCCAGCACCTCGCACCAGGGGTATGGGACTGAAGCTTTCTTT. Protein: CASTSHQGYGTEAFF.

This sequence joins TRBV19 and TRBJ1-4, with TRBD1 as a possible D gene (5 bases). Germline lookup yields CDR1 LNHDA and CDR2 SQIVND (reference sequence). The V and J ends lost 3 bases and 10 bases respectively, with 12 bases between them. CDR3 size: 13 residues. CDR3 in DNA: TGTGCCAGTAGTATTTTGGGGAGGGGAAAACTGTTTTTT. It yields the protein CASSILGRGKLFF.